This T cell receptor (beta chain) is from a study of blood T cell repertoires in COVID-19. About the research overall: In each case, the material was cDNA or gDNA derived from T cells, B-cell-depleted T cells, or PBMCs.

In the authors' workflow: Estimation of nucleated cell counts relied on the amplification of reference gene primers. TCRdb keeps only in-frame clones here, not all; method: immunoSEQ multiplex PCR. Clone size and the V and J calls come from that table; the DNA yielded D and trimming. The profile covers 200,000 to 250,000 clones, with around 87% appearing a single time and about 15% taken by the ten largest. Germline V gene sequence: CDR1 LGHDT, CDR2 YNNKEL (reference sequence). Unmatched junction bases numbered 8, after V lost 0 bases and J lost 6 bases. CDR3 length: 15 residues. In its sample, this clone was seen a few times. Those designated as exposed participants met a COVID-19 case within 2 weeks before study entry.

The J gene is TRBJ2-7, the V gene TRBV3-1 (or the pseudogene TRBV3-2), with 7 bases lining up with TRBD1. This TCR derives from a man aged 25-45 years who had been exposed to COVID-19. Sequences were obtained from PBMCs or T cells enriched from blood (not recorded which). Written as DNA, the CDR3 is TGTGCCAGCAGCCAAGATCTTACAGGGGCGGCCGAGCAGTACTTC. Translating gives CASSQDLTGAAEQYF.